The 30 T cell receptor beta chains below were found in one sample sequenced in a study of blood T cell repertoires in COVID-19. Sequencing used immunoSEQ multiplex PCR; TCRdb keeps in-frame clones, though not all of them. The sample has more than 55,000 clones, about 70% seen once. Material for sequencing was peripheral blood. Receptor source: a woman in her seventies with acute or convalescent COVID-19.

This clone came up a few times. The chain employs TRBV27 and TRBJ1-2, with D unclear. The CDR3 contains 13 residues. The germline V and J ends were trimmed by 0 bases and 4 bases, with 6 bases remaining between them. The germline V gene has CDR1 MNHEY and CDR2 SMNVEV (reference sequence). DNA for the CDR3: TGTGCCAGCAGTTTATCCGGGGTCTATGGCTACACCTTC. The encoded protein is CASSLSGVYGYTF.

This clone was picked up a small number of times. V and J are TRBV4-1 and TRBJ2-3, with 8 nucleotides matching TRBD2. The J segment lost 4 bases and the V segment lost 3 bases, leaving 24 bases of the junction unmatched. The CDR3 covers 21 residues. Germline V gene data show CDR1 as MGHRA and CDR2 as YSYEKL. The CDR3 loop reads CASSHPSGAGAPRDFADTQYF. CDR3 sequence (DNA): TGCGCCAGCAGCCACCCTTCGGGAGCGGGGGCCCCCAGGGACTTCGCAGATACGCAGTATTTT.

The J gene is TRBJ1-4, the V gene TRBV2; D is undetermined. Germline-derived CDR1 and CDR2 are SNHLY and FYNNEI. Deletions cut 4 bases from V and 7 bases from J, with 7 bases between. The CDR3 is made up of 12 amino acids. This chain's CDR3 is CASSVIFEKLFF. The DNA for the CDR3 is TGTGCCAGCAGTGTAATTTTTGAAAAACTGTTTTTT.

This clone was observed many times. The V gene is TRBV27, the J gene TRBJ1-1; D is possibly TRBD1 (6 bases). V shed 6 bases and J shed 1 base, with 12 bases lying between them. Germline CDR1 and CDR2: MNHEY and SMNVEV (reference sequence). The CDR3 length is 14 residues. The CDR3 is CASRSGTRNTEAFF. Written as DNA, the CDR3 is TGTGCCAGCAGATCCGGGACACGGAACACTGAAGCTTTCTTT.

V gene TRBV12-3 or TRBV12-4 combines with J gene TRBJ1-1; 8 positions match TRBD1. The CDR3 contains 13 residues. J lost 6 bases, V lost 3 bases, and 3 bases had no gene match. CDR3 residues: CASSLGQAAEAFF. The DNA of the CDR3 is TGTGCCAGCAGTTTGGGACAGGCCGCTGAAGCTTTCTTT.

The V and J genes are TRBV5-1 and TRBJ1-2; D is possibly TRBD1 (6 bases). The CDR3 runs to 15 residues. The ends were cut back, 9 bases at V and 3 bases at J, with 21 bases in the middle. CDR1 and CDR2 (germline): SGHRS, YFSETQ. CDR3 loop: CATSGGLLKDYGYTF. CDR3 bases: TGCGCCACCTCTGGGGGCCTCCTGAAGGACTATGGCTACACCTTC.

This clone occurred a few times. This rearrangement joins TRBV5-1 to TRBJ1-5; D may be TRBD1 (5 bases). V lost 2 bases and J 4 bases, leaving 10 bases between the germline ends. This CDR3 contains 14 residues. Germline CDR1 reads SGHRS; CDR2 reads YFSETQ. The CDR3 loop reads CASSLLGGNQPQHF. The CDR3 DNA follows: TGCGCCAGCAGCTTATTGGGGGGAAATCAGCCCCAGCATTTT.

This chain links TRBV5-6 with TRBJ2-2; D uncertain. CDR1 SGHDT and CDR2 YYEEEE come from the germline V gene. V lost 1 base to trimming and J lost 0 bases, with 7 bases between them. The CDR3 spans 15 residues. The CDR3 reads CASSLLTTNTGELFF. For the CDR3, the DNA is TGTGCCAGCAGCTTGCTCACTACGAACACCGGGGAGCTGTTTTTT. Together with reference TRBV5-6 and TRBJ2-2, the CDR3 gives the full variable domain: DAGVTQSPTHLIKTRGQQVTLRCSPKSGHDTVSWYQQALGQGPQFIFQYYEEEERQRGNFPDRFSGHQFPNYSSELNVNALLLGDSALYLCASSLLTTNTGELFFGEGSRLTVL.

The J gene is TRBJ1-2, the V gene TRBV5-4; D is unresolved. The CDR3 is 12 amino acids. The V gene lost 0 bases and the J gene lost 9 bases, with 9 bases spanning the gap. Germline CDR1 is SGHNT and CDR2 is YYREEE (reference sequence). The CDR3, as DNA: TGTGCCAGCAGCTTGGCGTACAAAAGCTACACCTTC. Translated: CASSLAYKSYTF.

The chain is built from TRBV6-5 and TRBJ1-2, with a weak D call TRBD1 (5 bases). Germline CDR1 reads MNHEY; CDR2 reads SVGAGI. The ends were cut back, 0 bases at V and 10 bases at J, with 18 bases in the middle. This CDR3 is 15 amino acids long. Here the CDR3 reads CASSYSGGGDGDYTF. DNA of the CDR3: TGTGCCAGCAGTTACTCGGGGGGAGGGGACGGGGACTACACCTTC.

This chain uses TRBV5-1 with TRBJ2-3, with TRBD1 as a possible D gene (5 bases). The CDR3 is 14 amino acids. V lost 6 bases to trimming and J lost 2 bases, with 13 bases between them. Germline loops: CDR1 SGHRS, CDR2 YFSETQ. CDR3 in amino acids: CASIPDRNTDTQYF. For the CDR3, the DNA is TGCGCCAGCATCCCCGACAGAAACACAGATACGCAGTATTTT.

The V and J genes are TRBV5-5 and TRBJ1-1; D ambiguous. CDR3 size: 13 residues. The V end was cut by 4 bases, the J end by 5 bases, with 12 bases between. Germline values: CDR1 SGHKS, CDR2 YYEKEE (reference sequence). CDR3 nucleotide sequence: TGTGCCAGCAGCCCCGGGGTTGGAACTGAAGCTTTCTTT. Protein: CASSPGVGTEAFF.

The V call is TRBV5-1, the J call TRBJ2-5; 7 bases are shared with TRBD2. In germline, CDR1 is SGHRS, CDR2 YFSETQ. This CDR3 region has 12 residues. J was trimmed by 2 bases and V by 5 bases; bases with no gene match: 0. This CDR3 is CASRGGQETQYF. Written as DNA, the CDR3 is TGCGCCAGCAGGGGGGGGCAAGAGACCCAGTACTTC.

The chain couples TRBV7-9 to TRBJ1-2; no clear D gene. Between the trimmed V and J ends, which lost 3 bases and 6 bases, there was a span of 14 bases. Germline V CDR1 and CDR2: SEHNR, FQNEAQ (reference sequence). This CDR3 region has 14 residues. The CDR3 DNA reads as TGTGCCAGCAGCTTGGTCGACACTTATGATGGCTACACCTTC. It encodes CASSLVDTYDGYTF. The full variable domain, rest sourced from reference TRBV7-9 and TRBJ1-2, is DTGVSQNPRHKITKRGQNVTFRCDPISEHNRLYWYRQTLGQGPEFLTYFQNEAQLEKSRLLSDRFSAERPKGSFSTLEIQRTEQGDSAMYLCASSLVDTYDGYTFGSGTRLTVV.

V and J are TRBV2 and TRBJ1-3, with TRBD1 matching 8 bases. Germline V lookup: CDR1 SNHLY, CDR2 FYNNEI. The trim removed 8 bases at V and 0 bases at J, leaving 9 bases unmatched. The CDR3 has 16 amino acids. The CDR3 DNA follows: TGTGCCAGCCTGGGCAGCAGGGGGCTCTCTGGAAACACCATATATTTT. Its translation: CASLGSRGLSGNTIYF. The full variable domain, completed using reference TRBV2 and TRBJ1-3, is EPEVTQTPSHQVTQMGQEVILRCVPISNHLYFYWYRQILGQKVEFLVSFYNNEISEKSEIFDDQFSVERPDGSNFTLKIRSTKLEDSAMYFCASLGSRGLSGNTIYFGEGSWLTVV.

The chain links TRBV29-1 to TRBJ1-1; the D is unclear. The CDR3 covers 14 residues. Germline-derived CDR1 and CDR2 are SQVTM and ANQGSEA. V was clipped by 5 bases and J by 0 bases, with 13 bases between them. The CDR3 nucleotides are TGCAGCGTTCTAAGGGCGGGGATGAACACTGAAGCTTTCTTT. Residues: CSVLRAGMNTEAFF.

The genes are TRBV10-3 and TRBJ2-3, with 9 nucleotides matching TRBD2. The germline gives CDR1 ENHRY, CDR2 SYGVKD. The length of the CDR3 is 17 residues. V trimming: 0 bases; J trimming: 0 bases; junction bases outside the gene matches: 4. CDR3 in DNA: TGTGCCATCAGTGAGTCCCTAGCGGGGAAAAGCACAGATACGCAGTATTTT. Its protein is CAISESLAGKSTDTQYF.

The V and J genes are TRBV5-1 and TRBJ2-5; TRBD2 matches 12 bases. The CDR3 totals 16 residues. J lost 1 base, V lost 3 bases, and 4 bases had no gene match. Germline CDR1 is SGHRS and CDR2 is YFSETQ. CDR3 sequence: CASSSGLAGPQETQYF. The CDR3 DNA reads TGCGCCAGCAGCTCCGGACTAGCGGGGCCCCAAGAGACCCAGTACTTC.

The chain recombines TRBV12-5 with TRBJ2-3; D is uncertain. Germline V gene sequence: CDR1 LGHNT, CDR2 FRNRAP. The CDR3 is 12 amino acids. The V gene lost 1 base and the J gene lost 14 bases, with 13 bases spanning the gap. The CDR3 DNA follows: TGTGCTAGTGGTTTGGCACCGGATAAGCGGTATTTT. Translating gives CASGLAPDKRYF. The full variable domain, its missing parts supplied by reference TRBV12-5 and TRBJ2-3, is DARVTQTPRHKVTEMGQEVTMRCQPILGHNTVFWYRQTMMQGLELLAYFRNRAPLDDSGMPKDRFSAEMPDATLATLKIQPSEPRDSAVYFCASGLAPDKRYFGPGTRLTVL.

This clone has just one count. The gene calls are TRBV6-5 and TRBJ2-2; weak D call: TRBD1 (5 bases). CDR1 is MNHEY and CDR2 is SVGAGI in the germline V gene. V was clipped by 3 bases and J by 2 bases, with 10 bases between them. The CDR3 is 15 amino acids. The CDR3 reads CASSYGQGNTGELFF. In DNA form, the CDR3 reads TGTGCCAGCAGTTATGGGCAGGGAAACACCGGGGAGCTGTTTTTT.

There are many counts of this clone. The chain employs TRBV4-1 and TRBJ1-5, with 8 bases lining up with TRBD1. Germline assignment: CDR1 MGHRA and CDR2 YSYEKL. CDR3 length: 16 residues. J lost 5 bases, V lost 2 bases, and 8 bases had no gene match. DNA for the CDR3: TGCGCCAGCAGCCAACTCGGGACAGGAGAATATCAGCCCCAGCATTTT. It encodes CASSQLGTGEYQPQHF.

J is TRBJ2-3 and V is TRBV7-9; TRBD2 matches 11 bases. V was pared by 5 bases and J by 2 bases, with 3 bases of the junction left unmatched. The length of the CDR3 is 15 residues. Germline values: CDR1 SEHNR, CDR2 FQNEAQ (reference sequence). This CDR3 reads CASSPGLAATDTQYF. The CDR3 DNA is TGTGCCAGCAGCCCGGGACTAGCGGCCACAGATACGCAGTATTTT.

The table lists this clone with a few counts. V usage is TRBV27 and J usage is TRBJ1-6; 7 positions match TRBD1. Germline CDR1 is MNHEY and CDR2 is SMNVEV (reference sequence). This CDR3 comprises 15 residues. The V and J ends lost 2 bases and 7 bases, in that order; junction bases with no gene match: 5. CDR3 sequence: CASSLAQGGNSPLHF. CDR3 bases: TGTGCCAGCAGTTTAGCCCAGGGGGGCAATTCACCCCTCCACTTT.

In DNA form, the CDR3 reads TGTGCCAGCAGTATCTACCCGACAGGGAACGGGGAGCTGTTTTTT. This sequence encodes CASSIYPTGNGELFF. The rearrangement joins TRBV6-5 to TRBJ2-2; TRBD1 aligns across 7 bases. The CDR3 totals 15 residues. J was trimmed by 7 bases and V by 5 bases; bases with no gene match: 10. CDR1 MNHEY and CDR2 SVGAGI come from the germline V gene.

This chain uses TRBV11-2 with TRBJ2-6; 9 positions agree with TRBD1. This CDR3 has 17 residues. The germline CDR1 and CDR2 sequences are SGHAT and FQNNGV. V was pared by 3 bases and J by 1 base, with 4 bases of the junction left unmatched. The CDR3 DNA reads TGTGCCAGCAGCTTGCCGACAGGGGGGTCTGGGGCCAACGTCCTGACTTTC. This sequence encodes CASSLPTGGSGANVLTF.

The chain is built from TRBV3-1 (or the pseudogene TRBV3-2) and TRBJ2-2; D is uncertain. The CDR3 runs to 15 residues. V was pared by 2 bases and J by 0 bases, with 7 bases between. Germline CDR1 reads LGHDT; CDR2 reads YNNKEL (reference sequence). The DNA for the CDR3 is TGTGCCAGCAGCCAATTTCGGGCGAACACCGGGGAGCTGTTTTTT. Protein sequence: CASSQFRANTGELFF.

V usage is TRBV27 and J usage is TRBJ2-2, with 15 bases identical to TRBD2. Trimming cost V 5 bases and J 5 bases; bases outside gene matches: 12. The length of the CDR3 is 19 residues. From germline, CDR1 is MNHEY and CDR2 SMNVEV (reference sequence). CDR3 nucleotides: TGTGCCAGCAGTCCCGGTCGCGGACTAGCGGGGGGGCGGACCGGGGAGCTGTTTTTT. It specifies CASSPGRGLAGGRTGELFF.

The chain employs TRBV10-2 and TRBJ1-1; 10 nucleotides align to TRBD1. J lost 1 base, V lost 6 bases, and 2 bases had no gene match. The CDR3 is made up of 14 amino acids. Germline-derived CDR1 and CDR2 are WSHSY and SAAADI. The DNA for the CDR3 is TGCGCCAGCAGAGGGACAGGGGAGAACACTGAAGCTTTCTTT. Protein: CASRGTGENTEAFF.

Notes on this clone: Other DNA sequences in the same sample also yield this CDR3. The chain uses TRBV9 and TRBJ1-1, with D maybe TRBD1 (6 bases). Germline CDR1 SGDLS, CDR2 YYNGEE. Trimming cost V 2 bases and J 1 base, with 6 bases left between them. The CDR3 sequence is 13 residues long. The CDR3 sequence is CASSVTGNTEAFF. In DNA form, the CDR3 reads TGTGCCAGCAGCGTGACAGGGAACACTGAAGCTTTCTTT. The full variable domain, in which reference TRBV9 and TRBJ1-1 provide the parts outside the CDR3, is DSGVTQTPKHLITATGQRVTLRCSPRSGDLSVYWYQQSLDQGLQFLIQYYNGEERAKGNILERFSAQQFPDLHSELNLSSLELGDSALYFCASSVTGNTEAFFGQGTRLTVV.

The chain employs TRBV4-1 and TRBJ2-2; 7 bases are shared with TRBD1. The CDR3 is made up of 15 amino acids. J was trimmed by 1 base and V by 4 bases; bases with no gene match: 3. CDR1 is MGHRA, CDR2 YSYEKL, per germline. This CDR3 is CASSPWTGNTGELFF. CDR3 in DNA: TGCGCCAGCAGCCCCTGGACAGGGAACACCGGGGAGCTGTTTTTT.